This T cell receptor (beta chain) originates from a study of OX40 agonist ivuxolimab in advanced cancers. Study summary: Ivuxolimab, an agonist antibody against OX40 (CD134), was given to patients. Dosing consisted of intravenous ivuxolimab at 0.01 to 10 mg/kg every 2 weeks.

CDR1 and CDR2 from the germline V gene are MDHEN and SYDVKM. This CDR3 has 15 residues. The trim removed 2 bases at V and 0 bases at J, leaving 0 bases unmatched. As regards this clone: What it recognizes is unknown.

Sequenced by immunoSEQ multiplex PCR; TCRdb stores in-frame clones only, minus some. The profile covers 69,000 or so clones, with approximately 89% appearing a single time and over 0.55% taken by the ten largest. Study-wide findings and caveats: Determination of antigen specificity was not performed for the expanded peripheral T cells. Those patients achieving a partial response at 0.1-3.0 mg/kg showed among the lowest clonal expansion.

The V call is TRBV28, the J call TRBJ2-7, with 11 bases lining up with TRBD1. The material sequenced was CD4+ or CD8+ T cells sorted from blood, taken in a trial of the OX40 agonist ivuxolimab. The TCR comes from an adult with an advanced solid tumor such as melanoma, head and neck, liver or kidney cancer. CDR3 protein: CASSLGTGGSYEQYF. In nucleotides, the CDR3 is TGTGCCAGCAGTTTAGGGACAGGGGGCTCCTACGAGCAGTACTTC.